The rows below give T cell receptor beta chains drawn from one sample of a study of OX40 agonist ivuxolimab in advanced cancers. Assay used: immunoSEQ multiplex PCR; TCRdb lists only in-frame clones, some missing. The sample holds about 59,000 clones, approximately 82% seen once. The sample consisted of CD4+ or CD8+ T cells sorted from blood, taken in a trial of the OX40 agonist ivuxolimab. These receptors all stem from an adult with an advanced solid tumor such as melanoma, head and neck, liver or kidney cancer. CDR3s include the opening cysteine and the closing phenylalanine or tryptophan. D genes are given only for firm matches. Where a row states a size, it is once, few, many or the class of an expanded clone; other rows omit it.

V gene	clone size	D gene	J gene	CDR3 DNA	CDR3 protein
TRBV29-1	-	-	TRBJ2-7	TGCAGCGTCGTTTGGGAGAGGCAGGCGTCCTACGAGCAGTACTTC	CSVVWERQASYEQYF
TRBV19	-	-	TRBJ1-1	TGTGCCAGCCGCAACTGGGGATTAAACACTGAAGCTTTCTTT	CASRNWGLNTEAFF
TRBV21-1	once	-	TRBJ2-7	TGTGCCAGCAGCAGAAGGGACAGGGGTTACGAGCAGTACTTC	CASSRRDRGYEQYF
TRBV5-6	-	-	TRBJ2-3	TGTGCCAGCAGCTTGGGCGTGGCGGGTACAGATACGCAGTATTTT	CASSLGVAGTDTQYF
TRBV5-1	-	TRBD2	TRBJ2-5	TGCGCCAGCAGCTGGGGACTAGCGGAGCAAGAGACCCAGTACTTC	CASSWGLAEQETQYF
TRBV29-1	-	-	TRBJ2-6	TGCAGCGTTGAAGACCAAAATTCTGGGGCCAACGTCCTGACTTTC	CSVEDQNSGANVLTF
TRBV13	-	-	TRBJ1-1	TGTGCCAGCAGCCCAACCCTAGGACCGATGAACACTGAAGCTTTCTTT	CASSPTLGPMNTEAFF
TRBV21-1	-	-	TRBJ1-1	TGTGCCAGCAGACAGACAGGTTTGAACACTGAAGCTTTCTTT	CASRQTGLNTEAFF
TRBV2	-	-	TRBJ1-2	TGTGCCAGCAGTGCGAACCAGGGTGCAGCAGATGGCTACACCTTC	CASSANQGAADGYTF
TRBV5-1	once	TRBD2	TRBJ2-3	TGCGCCAGCAGCTTGGCCATTAGCGGGAGGGCCTTAGATACGCAGTATTTT	CASSLAISGRALDTQYF
TRBV7-2	-	TRBD1	TRBJ2-2	TGTGCCAGCAGCTCACCACAGGGGTCCCCCGGGGAGCTGTTTTTT	CASSSPQGSPGELFF
TRBV19	-	-	TRBJ2-1	TGTGCCAGTAGTCCACTCAGGAGGGAGGATGAGCAGTTCTTC	CASSPLRREDEQFF
TRBV11-1	-	-	TRBJ1-1	TGTGCCAGCAGCTTAGTTTCTCGCGGCGGCACTGAAGCTTTCTTT	CASSLVSRGGTEAFF
TRBV6-5	-	-	TRBJ1-5	TGTGCCAGCAGTTACGCTCTTGTCAATCAGCCCCAGCATTTT	CASSYALVNQPQHF
TRBV11-2	-	-	TRBJ2-7	TGTGCCAGCAGCTTAGGGGACCAGGGGTTCGGCTACGAGCAGTACTTC	CASSLGDQGFGYEQYF
TRBV30	-	-	TRBJ1-1	TGTGCCTGGAGTGTACGGTTTCTTGGCACTGAAGCTTTCTTT	CAWSVRFLGTEAFF
TRBV28	-	-	TRBJ1-2	TGTGCCAGCAGTTTGGGTCTAGGATATGGCTACACCTTC	CASSLGLGYGYTF
TRBV9	-	TRBD2	TRBJ2-3	TGTGCCAGCAGCTCCCTGGGAAGCGGGAATCCCACAGATACGCAGTATTTT	CASSSLGSGNPTDTQYF
TRBV5-4	few	-	TRBJ2-3	TGTGCCAGCAGCCATGAGGGCCTGGCAGATACGCAGTATTTT	CASSHEGLADTQYF
TRBV5-4	few	TRBD2	TRBJ2-3	TGTGCCAGCAGCCCGCGGGGCGGGAGGGGCACAGATACGCAGTATTTT	CASSPRGGRGTDTQYF
TRBV7-8	few	-	TRBJ1-1	TGTGCCAGCAGTCCATACGGGCAGGCGAACACTGAAGCTTTCTTT	CASSPYGQANTEAFF
TRBV5-1	-	-	TRBJ1-1	TGCGCCAGCAGCCGCTCCTCCTCGCACTTGAACACTGAAGCTTTCTTT	CASSRSSSHLNTEAFF
TRBV15	-	-	TRBJ2-1	TGTGCCACCAGCAGAGTAGGGAGTGAGCAGTTCTTC	CATSRVGSEQFF
TRBV4-2	once	-	TRBJ2-7	TGTGCCAGCAGCCAAGACTTTGCGGCGAGCTCCTACGAGCAGTACTTC	CASSQDFAASSYEQYF
TRBV28	once	TRBD2	TRBJ2-2	TGTGCCAGCAGTCTCGGGACTAGCGGGAGTCAATGGGACACCGGGGAGCTGTTTTTT	CASSLGTSGSQWDTGELFF
TRBV2	-	-	TRBJ1-2	TGTGCCAGCAGACGAGGACAGCCGGATGGCTACACCTTC	CASRRGQPDGYTF
TRBV29-1	-	-	TRBJ2-2	TGCAGCGTTCCAGGGATTAACACCGGGGAGCTGTTTTTT	CSVPGINTGELFF
TRBV5-1	-	-	TRBJ1-6	TGCGCCAGCAACTCAGGGGCTGATTCACCCCTCCACTTT	CASNSGADSPLHF
TRBV5-1	-	-	TRBJ1-6	TGCGCCAGCAGCCCCGGCGGGGCCTCGCGGGGGTCACCCCTCCACTTT	CASSPGGASRGSPLHF
TRBV25-1	-	-	TRBJ2-6	TGTGCCAGCAGTGAAGTTGGGGCGGGGTCTGGGGCCAACGTCCTGACTTTC	CASSEVGAGSGANVLTF
TRBV28	-	-	TRBJ2-3	TGTGCCAGCAGTTTATTCCCAGATACGCAGTATTTT	CASSLFPDTQYF
TRBV11-2	-	TRBD2	TRBJ2-1	TGTGCCAGCAGCTTCCCTTTTGACAGCGGGGAATTGACCTACAATGAGCAGTTCTTC	CASSFPFDSGELTYNEQFF
TRBV7-2	-	-	TRBJ2-6	TGTGCCAGCAGCTTAGACTCCCCTGGGGCCAACGTCCTGACTTTC	CASSLDSPGANVLTF
TRBV5-6	-	-	TRBJ1-5	TGTGCCAGCAGCTTGGGACCCGGGACCCGAGGGAGCAATCAGCCCCAGCATTTT	CASSLGPGTRGSNQPQHF
TRBV4-3	-	-	TRBJ2-3	TGCGCCAGCAGCCTCAGCAGGGAAGATACGCAGTATTTT	CASSLSREDTQYF